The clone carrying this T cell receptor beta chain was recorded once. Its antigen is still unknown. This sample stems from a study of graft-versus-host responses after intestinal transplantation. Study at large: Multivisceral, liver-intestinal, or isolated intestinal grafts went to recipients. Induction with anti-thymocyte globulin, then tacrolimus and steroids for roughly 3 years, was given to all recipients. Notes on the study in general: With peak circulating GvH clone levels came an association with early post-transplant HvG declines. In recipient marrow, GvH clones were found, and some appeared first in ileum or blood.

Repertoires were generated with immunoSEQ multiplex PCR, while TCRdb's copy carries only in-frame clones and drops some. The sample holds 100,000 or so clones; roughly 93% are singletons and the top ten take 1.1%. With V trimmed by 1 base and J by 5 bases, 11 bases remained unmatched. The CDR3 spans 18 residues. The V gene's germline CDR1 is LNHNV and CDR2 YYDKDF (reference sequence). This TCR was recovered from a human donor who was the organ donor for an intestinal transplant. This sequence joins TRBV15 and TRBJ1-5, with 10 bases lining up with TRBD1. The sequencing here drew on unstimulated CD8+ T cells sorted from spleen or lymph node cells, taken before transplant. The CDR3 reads CATSRGLDGDRGHQPQHF. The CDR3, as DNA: TGTGCCACCAGCAGAGGTTTAGATGGGGACAGGGGACATCAGCCCCAGCATTTT.